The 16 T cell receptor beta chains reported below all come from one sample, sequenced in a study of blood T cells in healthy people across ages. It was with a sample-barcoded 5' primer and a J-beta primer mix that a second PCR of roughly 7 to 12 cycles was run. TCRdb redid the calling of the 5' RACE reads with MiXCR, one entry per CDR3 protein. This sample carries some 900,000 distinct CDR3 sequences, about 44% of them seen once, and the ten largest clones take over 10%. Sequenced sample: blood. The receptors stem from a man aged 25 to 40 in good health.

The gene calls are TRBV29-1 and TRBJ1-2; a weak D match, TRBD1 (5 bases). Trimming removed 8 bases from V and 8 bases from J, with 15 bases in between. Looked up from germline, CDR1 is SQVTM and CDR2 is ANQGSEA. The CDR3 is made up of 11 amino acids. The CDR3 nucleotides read TGCAGCACCTCGGGGGAGTGGGGCTACACCTTC. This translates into CSTSGEWGYTF.

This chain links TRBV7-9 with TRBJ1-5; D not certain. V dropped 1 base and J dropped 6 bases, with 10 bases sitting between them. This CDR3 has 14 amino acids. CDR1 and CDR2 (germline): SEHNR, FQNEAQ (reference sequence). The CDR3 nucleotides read TGTGCCAGCAGCTTAGGCCAGGTCGGTCAGCCCCAGCATTTT. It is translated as CASSLGQVGQPQHF.

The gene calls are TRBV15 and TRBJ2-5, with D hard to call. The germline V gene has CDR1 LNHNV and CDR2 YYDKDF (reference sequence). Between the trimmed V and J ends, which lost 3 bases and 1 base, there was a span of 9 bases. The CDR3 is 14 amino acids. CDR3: CATSSFRIQETQYF. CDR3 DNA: TGTGCCACCAGCAGCTTTAGGATCCAAGAGACCCAGTACTTC. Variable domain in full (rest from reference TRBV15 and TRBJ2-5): DAMVIQNPRYQVTQFGKPVTLSCSQTLNHNVMYWYQQKSSQAPKLLFHYYDKDFNNEADTPDNFQSRRPNTSFCFLDIRSPGLGDTAMYLCATSSFRIQETQYFGPGTRLLVL.

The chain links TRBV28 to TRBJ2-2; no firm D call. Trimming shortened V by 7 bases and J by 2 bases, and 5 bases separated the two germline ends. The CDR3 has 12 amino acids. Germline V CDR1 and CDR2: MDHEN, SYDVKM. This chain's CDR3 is CASISNTGELFF. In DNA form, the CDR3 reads TGTGCCAGCATTAGCAACACCGGGGAGCTGTTTTTT.

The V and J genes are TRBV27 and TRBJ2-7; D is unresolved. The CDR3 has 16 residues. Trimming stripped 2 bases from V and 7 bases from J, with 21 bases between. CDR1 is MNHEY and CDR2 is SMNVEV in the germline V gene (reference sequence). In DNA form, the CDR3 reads TGTGCCAGCAGTTTAGGGCAGGTTACCCTTTCCTTAGAGCAGTACTTC. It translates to CASSLGQVTLSLEQYF.

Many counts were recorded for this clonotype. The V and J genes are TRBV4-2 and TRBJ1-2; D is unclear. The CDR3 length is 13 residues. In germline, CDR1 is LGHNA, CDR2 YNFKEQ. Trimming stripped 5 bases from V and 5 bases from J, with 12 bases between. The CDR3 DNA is TGTGCCAGCAGCTTTAAGATGGAGTATGGCTACACCTTC. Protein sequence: CASSFKMEYGYTF.

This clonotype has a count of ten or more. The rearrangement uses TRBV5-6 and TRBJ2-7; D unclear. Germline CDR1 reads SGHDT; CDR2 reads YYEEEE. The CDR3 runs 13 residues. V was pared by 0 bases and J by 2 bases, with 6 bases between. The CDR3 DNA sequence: TGTGCCAGCAGCTTGGTCAGCCCCTACGAGCAGTACTTC. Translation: CASSLVSPYEQYF.

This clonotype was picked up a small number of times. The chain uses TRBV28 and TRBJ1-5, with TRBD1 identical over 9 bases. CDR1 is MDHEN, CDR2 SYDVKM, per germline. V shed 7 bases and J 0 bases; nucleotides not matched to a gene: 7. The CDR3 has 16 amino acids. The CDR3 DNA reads TGTGCCAGCACCTACACAGGGGGCTTTAGCAATCAGCCCCAGCATTTT. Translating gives CASTYTGGFSNQPQHF.

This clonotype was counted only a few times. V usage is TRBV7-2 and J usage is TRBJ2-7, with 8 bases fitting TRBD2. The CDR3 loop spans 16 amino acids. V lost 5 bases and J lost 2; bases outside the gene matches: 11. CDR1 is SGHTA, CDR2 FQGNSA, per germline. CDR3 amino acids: CASSLGLGGATYEQYF. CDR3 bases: TGTGCCAGCAGCCTAGGCCTCGGGGGGGCTACCTACGAGCAGTACTTC. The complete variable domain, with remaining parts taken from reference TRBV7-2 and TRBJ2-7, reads GAGVSQSPSNKVTEKGKDVELRCDPISGHTALYWYRQSLGQGLEFLIYFQGNSAPDKSGLPSDRFSAERTGGSVSTLTIQRTQQEDSAVYLCASSLGLGGATYEQYFGPGTRLTVT.

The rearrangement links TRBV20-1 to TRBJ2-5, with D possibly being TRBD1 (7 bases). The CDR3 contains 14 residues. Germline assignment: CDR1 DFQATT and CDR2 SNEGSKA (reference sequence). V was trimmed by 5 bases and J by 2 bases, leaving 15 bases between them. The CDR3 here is CSARSPGGQETQYF. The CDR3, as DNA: TGCAGTGCTCGTAGTCCAGGGGGGCAAGAGACCCAGTACTTC.

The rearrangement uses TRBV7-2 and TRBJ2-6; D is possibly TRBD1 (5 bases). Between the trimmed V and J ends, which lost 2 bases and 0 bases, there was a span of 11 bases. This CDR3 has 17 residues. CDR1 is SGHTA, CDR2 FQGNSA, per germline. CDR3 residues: CASSLQAGLSGANVLTF. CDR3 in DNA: TGTGCCAGCAGCTTACAGGCAGGGCTCTCTGGGGCCAACGTCCTGACTTTC.

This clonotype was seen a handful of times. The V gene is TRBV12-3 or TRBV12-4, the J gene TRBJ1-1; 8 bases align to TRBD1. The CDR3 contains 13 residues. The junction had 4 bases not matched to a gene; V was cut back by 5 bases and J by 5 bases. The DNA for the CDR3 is TGTGCCAGCAGTAAGGACAGGGCGACTGAAGCTTTCTTT. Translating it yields CASSKDRATEAFF.

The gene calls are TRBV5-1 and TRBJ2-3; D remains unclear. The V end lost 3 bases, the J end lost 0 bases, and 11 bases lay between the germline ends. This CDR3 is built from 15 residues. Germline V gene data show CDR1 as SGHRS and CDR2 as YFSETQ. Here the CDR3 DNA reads TGCGCCAGCAGCTCGGGTCAGACTAGCACAGATACGCAGTATTTT. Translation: CASSSGQTSTDTQYF.

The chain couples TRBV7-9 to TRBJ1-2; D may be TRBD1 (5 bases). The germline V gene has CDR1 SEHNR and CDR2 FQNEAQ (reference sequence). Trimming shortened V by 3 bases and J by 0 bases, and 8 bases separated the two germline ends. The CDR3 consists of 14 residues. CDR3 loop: CASSFQGANYGYTF. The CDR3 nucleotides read TGTGCCAGCAGCTTCCAGGGAGCTAACTATGGCTACACCTTC.

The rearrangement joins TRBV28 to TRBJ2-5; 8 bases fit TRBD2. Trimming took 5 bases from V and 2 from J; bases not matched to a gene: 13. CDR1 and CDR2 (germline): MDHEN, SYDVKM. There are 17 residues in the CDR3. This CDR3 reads CASSTPPTGLVQETQYF. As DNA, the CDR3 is TGTGCCAGCAGTACTCCCCCGACGGGACTAGTGCAAGAGACCCAGTACTTC.

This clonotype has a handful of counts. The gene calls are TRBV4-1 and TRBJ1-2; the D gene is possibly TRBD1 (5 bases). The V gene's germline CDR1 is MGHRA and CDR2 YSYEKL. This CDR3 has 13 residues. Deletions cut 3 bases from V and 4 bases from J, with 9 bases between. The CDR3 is CASSQGLAYGYTF. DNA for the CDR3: TGCGCCAGCAGCCAGGGGCTCGCCTATGGCTACACCTTC.